Described below is a single T cell receptor beta chain sequence and its context. The antigen is undetermined. CDR1 SNHLY and CDR2 FYNNEI come from the germline V gene. The CDR3 has 15 residues. The germline V and J ends were trimmed by 1 base and 5 bases, with 12 bases remaining between them. This specimen belongs to a study of T cells in Graves' hyperthyroidism and ophthalmopathy. Study-level findings and limits: Classification by a 13 V-J model distinguished ophthalmopathy from stable hyperthyroidism. Most thyroid clonotypes expanded above 0.001 were also detected in blood.

RNA transcripts served as the template for amplifying TCR beta CDR3 regions. During a first-round RT-PCR of the TCR CDR3, the HTBI primer set was used. TCRdb used MiXCR to reprocess the multiplex PCR reads, holding one entry per CDR3 protein. The sample lists roughly 500,000 distinct CDR3 sequences; 40% to 55% were seen once. Sequenced sample: peripheral blood or thyroid tissue (not recorded which). The V call is TRBV2, the J call TRBJ1-5; D unresolved. The clonotype was recovered from an adult woman with Graves' disease, either hyperthyroidism or ophthalmopathy (not recorded which). The CDR3 reads CASSEDSRSDQPQHF. As DNA, the CDR3 is TGTGCCAGCAGTGAAGACAGCCGTTCTGATCAGCCCCAGCATTTT.